The entry below gives a single T cell receptor (beta chain) sequence along with its context. Its antigen remains unidentified. Researchers amplified the TCR beta CDR3 regions from RNA transcripts. HTBI primers were employed in a first-round RT-PCR of the TCR CDR3. TCRdb recomputed calls from the multiplex PCR reads with MiXCR, one row per CDR3 protein. The sample shows 560,000 or so distinct CDR3 sequences, just over 45% of them seen only once. These data come from a study of T cells in Graves' hyperthyroidism and ophthalmopathy. Study-wide findings and caveats: Also found in blood were most expanded thyroid clonotypes above 0.001. Classification by a 13 V-J model distinguished ophthalmopathy from stable hyperthyroidism.

Trimming pared 6 bases from V and 2 bases from J, leaving 13 bases between. This CDR3 region has 14 residues. Per germline, CDR1 WSHSY and CDR2 SAAADI. The authors deemed Graves' hyperthyroidism stable absent ophthalmopathy progression within 18 months. Sequences were obtained from peripheral blood or thyroid tissue (not recorded which). V is TRBV10-2 and J is TRBJ1-1, with D perhaps matching TRBD1 (5 bases). The receptor was isolated from a woman under 30 with Graves' hyperthyroidism. CDR3 bases: TGCGCCAGCAGGGACACTGGGGGAAACACTGAAGCTTTCTTT. It specifies CASRDTGGNTEAFF.